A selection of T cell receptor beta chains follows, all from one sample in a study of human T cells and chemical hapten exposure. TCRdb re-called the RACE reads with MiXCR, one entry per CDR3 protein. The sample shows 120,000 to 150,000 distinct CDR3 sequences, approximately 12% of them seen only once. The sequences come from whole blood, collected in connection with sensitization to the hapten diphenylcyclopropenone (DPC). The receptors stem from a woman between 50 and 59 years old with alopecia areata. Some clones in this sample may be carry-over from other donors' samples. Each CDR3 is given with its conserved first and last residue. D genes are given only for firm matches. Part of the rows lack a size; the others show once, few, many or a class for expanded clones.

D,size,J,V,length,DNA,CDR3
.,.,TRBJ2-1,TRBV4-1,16,TGCGCCAGCAGCCACCAACCGGGGGGCTGGTACAATGAGCAGTTCTTC,CASSHQPGGWYNEQFF
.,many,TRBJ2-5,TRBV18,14,TGTGCCAGCTCGCTGGGTGGGTACCAAGAGACCCAGTACTTC,CASSLGGYQETQYF
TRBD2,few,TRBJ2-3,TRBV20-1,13,TGCAGTGCTACTAGCGGGAGCACAGATACGCAGTATTTT,CSATSGSTDTQYF
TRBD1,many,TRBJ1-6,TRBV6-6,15,TGTGCCAGCAGGCCCACAGGGGCCTCTAATTCACCCCTCCACTTT,CASRPTGASNSPLHF
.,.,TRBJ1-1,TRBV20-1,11,TGCAGTGCTGCAGGGGAGACTGAAGCTTTCTTT,CSAAGETEAFF
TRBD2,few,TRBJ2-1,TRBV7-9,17,TGTGCCAGCAGCTCGGATAGCGGGAGGGCCGGTTACAATGAGCAGTTCTTC,CASSSDSGRAGYNEQFF
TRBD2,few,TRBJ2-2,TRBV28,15,TGTGCCAGTTTCCAGACTAGCGGGAGAGGCGGGGAGCTGTTTTTT,CASFQTSGRGGELFF
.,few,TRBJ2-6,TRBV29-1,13,TGCAGCGTTCGTGGCTCTGGGGCCAACGTCCTGACTTTC,CSVRGSGANVLTF
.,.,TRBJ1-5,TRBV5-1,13,TGCGCCAGCAGCTTGGAGGGACTTCAGCCCCAGCATTTT,CASSLEGLQPQHF
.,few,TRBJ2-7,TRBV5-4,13,TGTGCCAGCAGCTTCGGGGGCAGGGACGAGCAGTACTTC,CASSFGGRDEQYF
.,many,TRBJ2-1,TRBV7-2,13,TGTGCCAGCAGCTTACGCTACTACAATGAGCAGTTCTTC,CASSLRYYNEQFF
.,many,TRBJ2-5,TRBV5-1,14,TGCGCCAGCAGCTCAGGACAGCCAGGAGAGACCCAGTACTTC,CASSSGQPGETQYF
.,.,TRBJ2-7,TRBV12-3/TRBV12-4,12,TGTGCCAGCACCGGGACCGCTTACGAGCAGTACTTC,CASTGTAYEQYF
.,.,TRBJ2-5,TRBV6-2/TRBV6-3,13,TGTGCCAGCAGGAGGTCCAACCAAGAGACCCAGTACTTC,CASRRSNQETQYF
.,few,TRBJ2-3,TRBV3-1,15,TGTGCCAGCAGCCCCCGGGATCCGGCATTTGATACGCAGTATTTT,CASSPRDPAFDTQYF
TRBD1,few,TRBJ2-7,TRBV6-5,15,TGTGCCAGCAGACCCGCCGGGACAGGGTCCTACGAGCAGTACTTC,CASRPAGTGSYEQYF
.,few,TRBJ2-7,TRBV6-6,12,TGTGCCAGCAGTCAGGTGTCCTACGAGCAGTACTTC,CASSQVSYEQYF
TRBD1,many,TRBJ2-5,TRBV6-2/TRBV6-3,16,TGTGCCAGCAGCTATCCGCCCCAGGGGGCGCGAGAGACCCAGTACTTC,CASSYPPQGARETQYF
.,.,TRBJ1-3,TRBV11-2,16,TGTGCCAGCAGCTTAGAACGAACATTCTCTGGAAACACCATATATTTT,CASSLERTFSGNTIYF
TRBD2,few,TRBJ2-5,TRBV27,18,TGTGCCAGCAGCCGACTCAAGACTAGCGGGAGGGCCGGAGAGACCCAGTACTTC,CASSRLKTSGRAGETQYF
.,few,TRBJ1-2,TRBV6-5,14,TGTGCCAGCAGTCCGGGGGGGCAGAACTATGGCTACACCTTC,CASSPGGQNYGYTF
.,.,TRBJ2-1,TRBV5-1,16,TGCGCCAGCAGCTCTTCGGGACTCAGCTCCTACAATGAGCAGTTCTTC,CASSSSGLSSYNEQFF
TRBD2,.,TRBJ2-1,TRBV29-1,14,TGCAGCGTTGAGGGTAGCGGGATATACAATGAGCAGTTCTTC,CSVEGSGIYNEQFF
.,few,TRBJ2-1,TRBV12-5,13,TGTGTTAGCAGTTGGCAGGGGGGAAATGAGCAGTTCTTC,CVSSWQGGNEQFF
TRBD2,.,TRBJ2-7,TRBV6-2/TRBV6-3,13,TGTGCCAGCAGTCTAGCGGGAAATGGCGAGCAGTACTTC,CASSLAGNGEQYF
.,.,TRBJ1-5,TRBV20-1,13,TGCAGTGCTTCACAGGGAAGCAATCAGCCCCAGCATTTT,CSASQGSNQPQHF
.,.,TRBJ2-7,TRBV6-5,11,TGTGCCAGCAAAGCGACGGCCGAGCAGTACTTC,CASKATAEQYF
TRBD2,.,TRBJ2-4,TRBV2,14,TGTGCCAGCAGTGAGGGGGGGGCCAAAAACATTCAGTACTTC,CASSEGGAKNIQYF
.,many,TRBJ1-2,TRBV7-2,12,TGTGCCAGCAGCTTACGCTATCATGGCTACACCTTC,CASSLRYHGYTF
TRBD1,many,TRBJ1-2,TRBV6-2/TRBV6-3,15,TGTGCCAGCAGCCAAGGACAGGGGGCTTGGTATGGCTACACCTTC,CASSQGQGAWYGYTF
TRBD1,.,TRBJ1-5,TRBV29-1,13,TGCAGCGCTTCCGACAGGGGTAATCAGCCCCAGCATTTT,CSASDRGNQPQHF